This T cell receptor (beta chain) was found in a study of blood T cell repertoires in COVID-19. The CDR3 extends over 18 amino acids. Germline V gives CDR1 SSHAT, CDR2 FNYEAQ (reference sequence). Trimming shortened V by 1 base and J by 0 bases, and 18 bases separated the two germline ends. Data came from immunoSEQ multiplex PCR; TCRdb stores just in-frame clones and leaves some out. The sample holds approximately 110,000 clones, 75% to 90% seen once. V and J are TRBV7-7 and TRBJ1-2; no clear D. The sequencing sample was made of peripheral blood. The receptor was isolated from a woman in her sixties with COVID-19, enrolled during active disease. The CDR3 region has the DNA TGTGCCAGCAGCTTAGTAGAGAGACAAAAGCCCTCTAACTATGGCTACACCTTC. This gives the protein CASSLVERQKPSNYGYTF.